The 23 T cell receptor beta chains listed next were all sequenced from one sample in a study of blood T cell repertoires in COVID-19. TCRdb's copy holds only in-frame clones and misses some; the assay was immunoSEQ multiplex PCR. Here the sample spans 130,000 to 150,000 clones, 70% to 90% being singletons. The sequenced material came from peripheral blood. The receptors stem from a human donor with acute or convalescent COVID-19. The donor label of this sample is uncertain.

The genes are TRBV10-3 and TRBJ1-3; 9 bases agree with TRBD1. Germline CDR1 and CDR2: ENHRY and SYGVKD. V was clipped by 11 bases and J by 8 bases; unmatched bases: 4. The length of the CDR3 is 11 residues. CDR3: CAARQGDTIYF. The CDR3 DNA is TGTGCCGCAAGACAGGGGGACACCATATATTTT.

The rearrangement uses TRBV5-4 and TRBJ1-1; 7 positions match TRBD1. V lost 0 bases to trimming and J lost 1 base; unmatched junction nucleotides: 3. The germline V gene encodes CDR1 SGHNT and CDR2 YYREEE (reference sequence). The CDR3 consists of 15 residues. The CDR3 is CASSLGGGPNTEAFF. DNA for the CDR3: TGTGCCAGCAGCTTGGGAGGGGGCCCGAACACTGAAGCTTTCTTT.

The CDR3: CASSRWRESNTGELFF. CDR3 sequence (DNA): TGTGCCAGCTCCAGATGGCGGGAATCGAACACCGGGGAGCTGTTTTTT. V gene TRBV18 combines with J gene TRBJ2-2; D is possibly TRBD2 (6 bases). The germline V gene encodes CDR1 KGHSH and CDR2 LQKENI. This CDR3 is built from 16 residues. With 6 bases removed from V and 0 bases from J, the gap between germline ends came to 14 bases.

The V call is TRBV21-1, the J call TRBJ1-6; the DNA was not compared with TRBD1, the D call given in the table. TRBV21-1 is reported as a pseudogene. CDR3 size: 15 residues. The CDR3 sequence: CASRSGTAPLGPLHF. The CDR3 region has the DNA TGTGCCAGCAGATCCGGGACAGCCCCATTGGGACCCCTCCACTTT.

In this sample, this clone turned up many times. The CDR3 DNA reads TGCGCCAGCAGCATTACAGGGGTCAGCAATCAGCCCCAGCATTTT. Protein: CASSITGVSNQPQHF. This rearrangement joins TRBV4-3 to TRBJ1-5, with TRBD1 matching 7 bases. CDR3 size: 15 residues. V shed 5 bases and J 1 base; nucleotides not matched to a gene: 5. Germline lookup yields CDR1 LGHNA and CDR2 YSLEER.

V and J are TRBV5-1 and TRBJ1-1; 10 bases are shared with TRBD1. Germline V gene lookup returns CDR1 SGHRS and CDR2 YFSETQ. V gave up 6 bases and J gave up 4 bases; unmatched junction bases: 15. This CDR3 region has 17 residues. The CDR3 is CASNPGTGDVGGTEAFF. For the CDR3, the DNA is TGCGCCAGCAACCCCGGGACAGGGGACGTTGGTGGCACTGAAGCTTTCTTT. The whole variable domain, remainder taken from reference TRBV5-1 and TRBJ1-1, is KAGVTQTPRYLIKTRGQQVTLSCSPISGHRSVSWYQQTPGQGLQFLFEYFSETQRNKGNFPGRFSGRQFSNSRSEMNVSTLELGDSALYLCASNPGTGDVGGTEAFFGQGTRLTVV.

This clone was detected only a few times. This chain joins TRBV9 and TRBJ1-1; 9 bases are a match to TRBD1. The germline V gene has CDR1 SGDLS and CDR2 YYNGEE. Trimming at V came to 6 bases and at J to 3 bases, leaving 15 bases not matched to a gene. The CDR3 covers 17 residues. Here the CDR3 DNA reads TGTGCCAGCACCCAATTAGGACAGGGGCTATGGGACACTGAAGCTTTCTTT. It yields the protein CASTQLGQGLWDTEAFF.

This clone was observed once. This chain connects TRBV6-5 to TRBJ2-7; a possible D gene is TRBD1 (5 bases). Between the trimmed V and J ends, which lost 0 bases and 5 bases, there was a span of 8 bases. This CDR3 has 13 amino acids. In germline, CDR1 is MNHEY, CDR2 SVGAGI. In DNA, the CDR3 is TGTGCCAGCAGTTACTCGAAGGGGAACGAGCAGTACTTC. It specifies CASSYSKGNEQYF.

In DNA form, the CDR3 reads TGTGCCAGCAGCGTAGGAGAGGGCAGTCGTGAAAAACTGTTTTTT. Residues: CASSVGEGSREKLFF. The J gene is TRBJ1-4, the V gene TRBV9; D unclear. This CDR3 contains 15 residues. Germline-derived CDR1 and CDR2 are SGDLS and YYNGEE. Trimming took off 0 bases at V and 7 bases at J, with 13 bases between the two ends.

The V and J genes are TRBV27 and TRBJ2-3, with D possibly matching TRBD1 (6 bases). This CDR3 has 17 residues. CDR1 is MNHEY and CDR2 is SMNVEV in the germline V gene (reference sequence). V was cut by 0 bases and J by 1 base, with 14 bases left in between. The CDR3 here is CASSLSPPGDRTDTQYF. DNA of the CDR3: TGTGCCAGCAGTTTATCCCCCCCAGGGGACCGCACAGATACGCAGTATTTT.

The chain recombines TRBV24-1 with TRBJ2-1; 9 bases map to TRBD2. Germline CDR1 is KGHDR and CDR2 is SFDVKD. The CDR3 contains 16 residues. After removal of 1 base from V and 4 bases from J, the junction contained 4 bases not matched to a gene. CDR3 amino acids: CATSDFAGGRYNEQFF. The CDR3 DNA sequence: TGTGCCACCAGTGATTTCGCGGGAGGGAGATACAATGAGCAGTTCTTC.

This chain uses TRBV19 with TRBJ1-2, with TRBD1 identical over 7 bases. The CDR3 has 12 residues. Germline CDR1 reads LNHDA; CDR2 reads SQIVND (reference sequence). With 8 bases clipped from V and 8 bases from J, the junction kept 8 bases outside the gene matches. The CDR3 nucleotides are TGTGCCAGTGCTACAGGGGTGGTCGGCTACACCTTC. Amino acids: CASATGVVGYTF.

The chain combines TRBV11-3 with TRBJ1-3, with a possible D match to TRBD1 (5 bases). Trimming took 5 bases from V and 2 from J, leaving 10 bases between them. CDR1 and CDR2 from the germline V gene are SGHNT and YENEEA. The CDR3 has 14 residues. The CDR3 nucleotides read TGTGCCAGCAGCAAAGGGGCTGCTGGAAACACCATATATTTT. It specifies CASSKGAAGNTIYF.

The J gene is TRBJ1-5, the V gene TRBV19; D is uncertain. The CDR3 is 15 amino acids. CDR1 is LNHDA and CDR2 is SQIVND in the germline V gene (reference sequence). The V end lost 1 base, the J end lost 3 bases, and 10 bases lay between the germline ends. Here the CDR3 reads CASSIVGGDNQPQHF. The CDR3 DNA reads TGTGCCAGTAGTATAGTAGGCGGGGACAATCAGCCCCAGCATTTT.

The gene calls are TRBV12-3 or TRBV12-4 and TRBJ2-2; perhaps TRBD2 as D (6 bases). V lost 10 bases and J lost 7, with 10 bases in between. This CDR3 has 11 amino acids. CDR3 nucleotide sequence: TGTGCCACCGTGGGAGGCGGGGAGCTGTTTTTT. Its protein product is CATVGGGELFF.

The genes are TRBV5-8 and TRBJ2-7, with a possible D match to TRBD1 (5 bases). V shed 5 bases and J shed 0 bases, with 12 bases lying between them. Germline V gene lookup returns CDR1 SGHTS and CDR2 YDEGEE. This CDR3 is 14 amino acids long. Here the CDR3 DNA reads TGTGCCAGCAGGTTCGACAGAGGCTCCTACGAGCAGTACTTC. Protein product: CASRFDRGSYEQYF. Using reference TRBV5-8 and TRBJ2-7 for the parts outside the CDR3, the full variable domain is EAGVTQSPTHLIKTRGQQATLRCSPISGHTSVYWYQQALGLGLQFLLWYDEGEERNRGNFPPRFSGRQFPNYSSELNVNALELEDSALYLCASRFDRGSYEQYFGPGTRLTVT.

The chain has TRBV7-2 and TRBJ1-5; D is ambiguous. V lost 2 bases to trimming and J lost 5 bases, with 13 bases between them. CDR3 length equals 15 residues. Per germline, CDR1 SGHTA and CDR2 FQGNSA. As DNA, the CDR3 is TGTGCCAGCAGCTTACTGGTGGCATCGCATCAGCCCCAGCATTTT. It encodes CASSLLVASHQPQHF.

The chain links TRBV4-2 to TRBJ2-3; D might be TRBD2 (6 bases). V lost 0 bases and J 2 bases, leaving 18 bases between the germline ends. Germline CDR1 LGHNA, CDR2 YNFKEQ. The CDR3 consists of 18 residues. In DNA form, the CDR3 reads TGTGCCAGCAGCCAAGATCGGTACTCTAGCGCTTACACAGATACGCAGTATTTT. Translated: CASSQDRYSSAYTDTQYF.

This clone was picked up one time. This chain links TRBV7-6 with TRBJ2-7; D is possibly TRBD2 (6 bases). Germline values: CDR1 SGHVS, CDR2 FNYEAQ. This CDR3 has 13 residues. V was shortened by 3 bases and J by 4 bases, with 10 bases between the two germline ends. DNA for the CDR3: TGTGCCAGCAGCTTCGGCGGGAATTACGAGCAGTACGTC. It yields the protein CASSFGGNYEQYV.

The chain joins TRBV19 to TRBJ1-5; no clear D gene. CDR3 size: 13 residues. Trimming took off 5 bases at V and 4 bases at J, with 9 bases between the two ends. Germline V gene sequence: CDR1 LNHDA, CDR2 SQIVND (reference sequence). The chain's CDR3 is CASSEGVNQPQHF. The CDR3 DNA sequence: TGTGCCAGTAGTGAGGGTGTGAATCAGCCCCAGCATTTT. The full variable domain, rest sourced from reference TRBV19 and TRBJ1-5, is DGGITQSPKYLFRKEGQNVTLSCEQNLNHDAMYWYRQDPGQGLRLIYYSQIVNDFQKGDIAEGYSVSREKKESFPLTVTSAQKNPTAFYLCASSEGVNQPQHFGDGTRLSIL.

The J gene is TRBJ2-3, the V gene TRBV7-3, with a weak D call TRBD2 (5 bases). V lost 5 bases and J lost 2, with 17 bases in between. Germline-derived CDR1 and CDR2 are SGHTA and FQGTGA. The CDR3 sequence is 16 residues long. The CDR3 is CASSPVSSGPTDTQYF. For the CDR3, the DNA is TGTGCCAGCAGCCCCGTCTCAAGCGGACCCACAGATACGCAGTATTTT.

The chain is built from TRBV5-4 and TRBJ1-1, with TRBD1 as a possible D gene (5 bases). Trimming took off 4 bases at V and 2 bases at J, with 12 bases between the two ends. This CDR3 comprises 14 residues. Germline V gene data show CDR1 as SGHNT and CDR2 as YYREEE (reference sequence). The CDR3 nucleotides read TGTGCCAGCAGCCCGACAGCTCCTAACACTGAAGCTTTCTTT. Protein: CASSPTAPNTEAFF.

The rearrangement links TRBV9 to TRBJ1-2, with TRBD1 matching 9 bases. The CDR3 has 13 residues. The junction had 1 base not matched to a gene; V was cut back by 3 bases and J by 4 bases. Germline CDR1 is SGDLS and CDR2 is YYNGEE. The chain's CDR3 is CASSGQGGYGYTF. In DNA form, the CDR3 reads TGTGCCAGCAGCGGACAGGGGGGCTATGGCTACACCTTC.